This TCR beta chain is from a study of beta chain features in type 1 diabetes. The isolated RNA, all of it, was reverse transcribed, so expressed TCRB transcripts were what got sequenced. Produced via immunoSEQ multiplex PCR; TCRdb's table is partial and in-frame only. Of roughly 50,000 clones in the sample, less than 55% were seen once. It was via CD45RO/CCR7/CD25/CD127/CD95/CD27 that CD4+ naive, central memory, regulatory and stem cell-like memory cells were sorted. The V and J ends lost 4 bases and 4 bases, in that order; junction bases with no gene match: 10. In germline, CDR1 is MNHEY, CDR2 SVGAGI. The CDR3 is made up of 15 amino acids. Study findings and constraints: In patients and controls equally, PCR might favor templates that are shorter. Moderately but significantly shorter TCRB CDR3s were found in Type 1 diabetes patients in all four CD4+ subsets.

This clone has only a few counts. Its specificity is not known. Sequencing was done on a sample of Tregs from blood. The J gene is TRBJ2-7, the V gene TRBV6-5; the match to TRBD1 covers 7 bases. This TCR was sampled from a young man with type 1 diabetes. CDR3 amino acids: CASSSPGQALYEQYF. DNA of the CDR3: TGTGCCAGCAGTTCCCCAGGACAGGCTTTATACGAGCAGTACTTC.